Below are 7 T cell receptor beta chains sequenced from a single sample in a study of immune characterization of retroperitoneal liposarcoma. TCRdb processed the PCR reads anew with MiXCR; each CDR3 protein has one entry. Of over 5,000 distinct CDR3 sequences in the sample, less than 35% were seen once. The sequencing input was tumor tissue. Source of these receptors: a female donor with retroperitoneal liposarcoma.

The CDR3 spells CASMAGGLGANVLTF. CDR3 coding DNA: TGTGCCAGCATGGCGGGGGGGCTCGGGGCCAACGTCCTGACTTTC. The V call is TRBV6-1, the J call TRBJ2-6; 9 bases fit TRBD2. From germline, CDR1 is MNHNS and CDR2 SASEGT. This CDR3 has 15 amino acids. V was pared by 7 bases and J by 4 bases, with 5 bases of the junction left unmatched.

This chain links TRBV19 with TRBJ2-5; D ambiguous. The germline V gene encodes CDR1 LNHDA and CDR2 SQIVND (reference sequence). The CDR3 length is 11 residues. V was trimmed by 6 bases and J by 5 bases, leaving 7 bases between them. CDR3 residues: CASRQTETQYF. CDR3 DNA sequence: TGTGCCAGTAGGCAAACGGAGACCCAGTACTTC.

This clonotype is medium-sized by share. The chain employs TRBV10-2 and TRBJ2-2; D is possibly TRBD1 or TRBD2 (6 bases each). Germline V CDR1 and CDR2: WSHSY, SAAADI. There are 15 residues in the CDR3. Trimming removed 6 bases at V and 4 bases at J, with 15 bases between. For the CDR3, the DNA is TGCGCCAGCAGGGAGGGGGGAGCCGGCACCGGGGAGCTGTTTTTT. Its protein product is CASREGGAGTGELFF.

This clonotype was seen more than once but under ten times. The rearrangement uses TRBV6-1 and TRBJ2-3; weak D call: TRBD2 (5 bases). V was shortened by 6 bases and J by 0 bases, with 10 bases between the two germline ends. CDR1 is MNHNS, CDR2 SASEGT, per germline. The CDR3 contains 14 residues. Here the CDR3 reads CASRGDFSTDTQYF. In nucleotides, the CDR3 is TGTGCCAGCAGGGGAGACTTTAGCACAGATACGCAGTATTTT.

This clonotype was counted only a few times. J is TRBJ2-5 and V is TRBV11-1; 8 nucleotides match TRBD1. This CDR3 is built from 17 residues. The V gene's germline CDR1 is SGHAT and CDR2 FQDESV (reference sequence). The ends lost 5 bases at V and 5 bases at J; junction bases unmatched: 16. In DNA form, the CDR3 reads TGTGCCAGCAGCGGAGGGTCGCCGGGACAGGAGGGGGAGACCCAGTACTTC. Its protein product is CASSGGSPGQEGETQYF.

By share of the sample, this clonotype is medium-sized (0.01 to 0.1%). The chain uses TRBV12-3 or TRBV12-4 and TRBJ2-3, with D hard to call. The CDR3 covers 15 residues. Trimming removed 1 base at V and 1 base at J, with 9 bases between. CDR3 sequence reads: CASSLGHDGTDTQYF. CDR3 nucleotides: TGTGCCAGCAGTTTAGGACACGACGGCACAGATACGCAGTATTTT.

Only a few counts were recorded for this clonotype. The CDR3 sequence: CASSQEGSGSLTRNEQFF. As DNA, the CDR3 is TGCGCCAGCAGCCAAGAGGGTAGCGGGTCCCTAACAAGGAATGAGCAGTTCTTC. The chain combines TRBV4-1 with TRBJ2-1; 7 bases line up with TRBD2. There are 18 residues in the CDR3. V was clipped by 0 bases and J by 7 bases; unmatched bases: 15. CDR1 MGHRA and CDR2 YSYEKL come from the germline V gene.